Here is one T cell receptor (beta chain) with its context. This sample is drawn from a study of T cells after yellow fever vaccination. CDR1 is SGHVS and CDR2 is FNYEAQ in the germline V gene. The CDR3 is made up of 14 amino acids. Losses at the gene ends were 4 bases for V and 6 bases for J; bases not matched to a gene: 1. MiXCR was run by TCRdb on the 5' RACE reads, yielding one entry per CDR3 protein. Of approximately 70,000 distinct CDR3 sequences listed, under 8% are singletons. V usage is TRBV7-6 and J usage is TRBJ2-1, with 12 bases matching TRBD2. This receptor was obtained from a man between 18 and 35 years old who received the YFV17D yellow fever vaccine. Material: CD8+ T cells sorted from PBMCs, obtained roughly 46 days after the first yellow fever vaccination. The CDR3 region is CASSSSGGVNEQFF. DNA of the CDR3: TGTGCCAGCAGCTCTAGCGGGGGGGTCAATGAGCAGTTCTTC.